Below, 19 T cell receptor beta chains from the same sample are listed, as sequenced in a study of blood T cell repertoires in COVID-19 (dated by TCRdb to the early 2020s). Library creation used the immunoSEQ multiplex PCR assay. What TCRdb holds here is the immuneACCESS table cut down to in-frame rearrangements. Part of the clones is not present; checked against another copy, under half of the missing clones reflect an unresolved V gene, and the others are unexplained. Within this sample are approximately 70,000 clones, with more than 75% of them counted one time only. 15% to 20% of the sample is taken by the ten largest. Specimen: peripheral blood. These receptors all stem from a human donor in a cohort sampled during active COVID-19.

This clone has a handful of counts. The chain couples TRBV2 to TRBJ1-5, with 8 bases lining up with TRBD1. The CDR3 totals 15 residues. The ends lost 6 bases at V and 2 bases at J; junction bases unmatched: 6. Per the germline V gene, CDR1 is SNHLY and CDR2 is FYNNEI. CDR3 amino acids: CASRGQGGGNQPQHF. DNA for the CDR3: TGTGCCAGCAGAGGACAGGGAGGGGGCAATCAGCCCCAGCATTTT. Supplemented by reference TRBV2 and TRBJ1-5, the full variable domain reads EPEVTQTPSHQVTQMGQEVILRCVPISNHLYFYWYRQILGQKVEFLVSFYNNEISEKSEIFDDQFSVERPDGSNFTLKIRSTKLEDSAMYFCASRGQGGGNQPQHFGDGTRLSIL.

The chain couples TRBV15 to TRBJ2-3, with TRBD2 as a possible D gene (5 bases). CDR3 length: 15 amino acids. V lost 0 bases, J lost 1 base, and 8 bases lay in between. CDR1 LNHNV and CDR2 YYDKDF come from the germline V gene (reference sequence). CDR3 protein: CATSRERRGTDTQYF. Here the CDR3 DNA reads TGTGCCACCAGCAGAGAGCGGCGGGGCACAGATACGCAGTATTTT.

V gene TRBV11-3 combines with J gene TRBJ2-2; perhaps TRBD1 as D (6 bases). V was pared by 4 bases and J by 6 bases, with 12 bases between. CDR1 is SGHNT and CDR2 is YENEEA in the germline V gene. The CDR3 extends over 14 amino acids. Here the CDR3 reads CASSSQTGSGELFF. The CDR3 coding sequence is TGTGCCAGCAGCTCTCAGACAGGCTCCGGGGAGCTGTTTTTT.

The sample holds a few counts of this clone. This rearrangement joins TRBV27 to TRBJ2-1, with 7 bases that match TRBD1. V lost 6 bases, J lost 0 bases, and 5 bases stayed unmatched. CDR1 MNHEY and CDR2 SMNVEV come from the germline V gene (reference sequence). The CDR3 runs to 15 residues. CDR3 in amino acids: CASRYTGDSYNEQFF. CDR3 DNA sequence: TGTGCCAGCAGATATACAGGGGACTCCTACAATGAGCAGTTCTTC.

The V gene is TRBV6-2 or TRBV6-3, the J gene TRBJ2-1; 11 positions agree with TRBD2. The CDR3 consists of 17 residues. Trimming cost V 4 bases and J 5 bases; bases outside gene matches: 10. Germline V gene lookup returns CDR1 MNHEY and CDR2 SVGEGT. Here the CDR3 DNA reads TGTGCCAGCAGTTCCCACCTCACTAGCGGGGGCCACAATGAGCAGTTCTTC. This codes for CASSSHLTSGGHNEQFF.

This rearrangement joins TRBV7-9 to TRBJ1-1; D gene unclear. Germline CDR1 and CDR2: SEHNR and FQNEAQ (reference sequence). This CDR3 region has 13 residues. V gave up 3 bases and J gave up 6 bases, with 11 bases separating them. This CDR3 reads CASSFHGSSEAFF. The CDR3 nucleotides read TGTGCCAGCAGCTTTCACGGTTCGTCTGAAGCTTTCTTT.

The V gene is TRBV7-2, the J gene TRBJ2-3; the match to TRBD2 covers 10 bases. The CDR3 runs to 17 residues. CDR1 is SGHTA, CDR2 FQGNSA, per germline. The V and J ends lost 3 bases and 3 bases, in that order; junction bases with no gene match: 9. This chain's CDR3 is CASSLGASGSGTDTQYF. The CDR3 DNA sequence: TGTGCCAGCAGCTTGGGGGCTAGCGGGAGTGGTACAGATACGCAGTATTTT.

The chain couples TRBV5-1 to TRBJ2-7, with 11 bases matching TRBD2. The CDR3 has 17 amino acids. Germline V CDR1 and CDR2: SGHRS, YFSETQ. The V gene end was trimmed by 0 bases and the J gene end by 0 bases; junction bases not matched to a gene: 5. This chain's CDR3 is CASSLELAGGTSYEQYF. CDR3 DNA sequence: TGCGCCAGCAGCTTGGAGCTAGCGGGGGGCACCTCCTACGAGCAGTACTTC.

This rearrangement joins TRBV19 to TRBJ1-2; TRBD1 matches at 8 bases. V shed 2 bases and J 7 bases; nucleotides not matched to a gene: 9. The germline gives CDR1 LNHDA, CDR2 SQIVND (reference sequence). This CDR3 region has 15 residues. The chain's CDR3 is CASSISPQGARGYTF. The CDR3 DNA reads TGTGCCAGTAGTATAAGCCCCCAGGGGGCGCGTGGCTACACCTTC.

The CDR3 DNA follows: TGTGCCAGCAGCCCCGGGACAGGTTACAATGAGCAGTTCTTC. Translating it yields CASSPGTGYNEQFF. This rearrangement joins TRBV9 to TRBJ2-1; 8 bases agree with TRBD1. The junction had 4 bases not matched to a gene; V was cut back by 4 bases and J by 4 bases. The germline CDR1 and CDR2 sequences are SGDLS and YYNGEE. The CDR3 runs 14 residues.

This chain connects TRBV10-3 to TRBJ2-1; no clear D gene. Germline assignment: CDR1 ENHRY and CDR2 SYGVKD. The germline V and J ends were trimmed by 3 bases and 0 bases, with 12 bases remaining between them. This CDR3 has 16 residues. The CDR3 bases are TGTGCCATCAGTGACCCCCCGGGTAGCTCCTACAATGAGCAGTTCTTC. Residues: CAISDPPGSSYNEQFF.

The chain is built from TRBV7-9 and TRBJ1-2; D remains unclear. CDR1 and CDR2 from the germline V gene are SEHNR and FQNEAQ (reference sequence). This CDR3 comprises 16 residues. Trimming took 5 bases from V and 4 from J, leaving 20 bases between them. The CDR3 region has the DNA TGTGCCAGCAGCCCCCCCTCGGGGAGGTGGGCCTATGGCTACACCTTC. As protein: CASSPPSGRWAYGYTF.

The V call is TRBV2, the J call TRBJ2-1; D may be TRBD2 (5 bases). CDR3 length equals 16 residues. Germline CDR1 and CDR2: SNHLY and FYNNEI. Deletions cut 2 bases from V and 7 bases from J, with 18 bases between. The CDR3 DNA sequence: TGTGCCAGCAGTGAAATAGCCGGGAATGAGTTGAATGAGCAGTTCTTC. Amino acid sequence: CASSEIAGNELNEQFF.

The chain recombines TRBV11-2 with TRBJ1-2; D is undetermined. The CDR3 extends over 15 amino acids. Germline lookup yields CDR1 SGHAT and CDR2 FQNNGV. The ends were cut back, 0 bases at V and 0 bases at J, with 8 bases in the middle. CDR3 nucleotide sequence: TGTGCCAGCAGCTTAGATCGCCCAGCTAACTATGGCTACACCTTC. This codes for CASSLDRPANYGYTF.

The chain combines TRBV29-1 with TRBJ1-1; D gene uncertain. V was shortened by 7 bases and J by 1 base, with 16 bases between the two germline ends. The CDR3 has 14 amino acids. Germline V gives CDR1 SQVTM, CDR2 ANQGSEA. CDR3 in DNA: TGCAGCGCTTTAGTGTCGTCAGGGAACACTGAAGCTTTCTTT. It is translated as CSALVSSGNTEAFF.

The chain links TRBV23-1 to TRBJ2-2; a weak D match, TRBD1 (5 bases). TRBV23-1 is an ORF, and what it does is uncertain. V lost 6 bases, J lost 1 base, and 9 bases lay in between. The CDR3 totals 14 residues. The CDR3 loop reads CASSATVNTGELFF. Here the CDR3 DNA reads TGCGCCAGCAGCGCGACAGTGAACACCGGGGAGCTGTTTTTT.

The table lists this clone with a few counts. Different DNA sequences within this sample yield the same CDR3. This chain connects TRBV3-1 (or the pseudogene TRBV3-2) to TRBJ1-5; D remains ambiguous. V lost 4 bases and J lost 4, with 5 bases in between. CDR3 length: 12 residues. Germline loops: CDR1 LGHDT, CDR2 YNNKEL (reference sequence). CDR3 DNA sequence: TGTGCCAGCAGCCTCCTAAATCAGCCCCAGCATTTT. Translated, it gives CASSLLNQPQHF.

The J gene is TRBJ1-2, the V gene TRBV5-1; a possible D gene is TRBD1 (6 bases). Germline V CDR1 and CDR2: SGHRS, YFSETQ. V lost 2 bases, J lost 4 bases, and 9 bases lay in between. The CDR3 is made up of 13 amino acids. The CDR3 sequence: CASSLTGRYGYTF. The CDR3 nucleotides are TGCGCCAGCAGCTTAACAGGGCGCTATGGCTACACCTTC.

The chain joins TRBV9 to TRBJ2-7; TRBD2 might be the D (5 bases). Trimming cost V 4 bases and J 3 bases, with 8 bases left between them. Germline V gene lookup returns CDR1 SGDLS and CDR2 YYNGEE. This CDR3 is built from 12 residues. CDR3 region: CASSSRDYEQYF. CDR3 DNA sequence: TGTGCCAGCAGCTCCCGGGACTACGAGCAGTACTTC.